This passage covers 7 T cell receptor beta chains from one sample sequenced in a study of metastatic and nonmetastatic thyroid tumors. Until they underwent thyroid surgery, no patient had received any treatment. TCRdb re-called the PCR reads via MiXCR. The sample lists some 40,000 clones; 24% were seen once. Sequenced input: tumor tissue. The receptors derive from a female donor with papillary thyroid cancer or a benign thyroid nodule (not recorded which). Some clones in this sample may be carry-over from other donors' samples.

The table lists this clone with many counts. The chain is built from TRBV4-3 and TRBJ1-1; TRBD1 matches 8 bases. The CDR3 totals 16 residues. V was clipped by 4 bases and J by 1 base; unmatched bases: 8. Germline CDR1 reads LGHNA; CDR2 reads YSLEER. This CDR3 reads CASSRHARGQNTEAFF. CDR3 bases: TGCGCCAGCAGCCGCCATGCCAGGGGGCAGAACACTGAAGCTTTCTTT.

This clone occurred a few times. The chain recombines TRBV24-1 with TRBJ1-1; TRBD1 aligns across 7 bases. In germline, CDR1 is KGHDR, CDR2 SFDVKD. Trimming took 7 bases from V and 11 from J; bases not matched to a gene: 9. The CDR3 is made up of 12 amino acids. For the CDR3, the DNA is TGTGCCACCAGCGACAGGGACGGGGAGGCTTTCTTT. This codes for CATSDRDGEAFF.

This clone was observed many times. CDR3 DNA sequence: TGTGCCACCAGTGATCAATATGCGGGAGACGGGGATGAGCAGTTCTTC. It translates to CATSDQYAGDGDEQFF. The chain couples TRBV24-1 to TRBJ2-1, with TRBD2 identical over 7 bases. J was trimmed by 8 bases and V by 3 bases; bases with no gene match: 12. In germline, CDR1 is KGHDR, CDR2 SFDVKD. The CDR3 totals 16 residues.

This clone qualifies as medium-sized. This chain links TRBV19 with TRBJ2-7; weak D call: TRBD1 (5 bases). Germline V lookup: CDR1 LNHDA, CDR2 SQIVND (reference sequence). This CDR3 comprises 13 residues. Trimming shortened V by 6 bases and J by 6 bases, and 15 bases separated the two germline ends. This CDR3 reads CASSSRGPLEQYF. The CDR3 region has the DNA TGTGCCAGTAGCAGTAGGGGCCCCCTCGAGCAGTACTTC.

In its sample, this clone was seen many times. The chain carries TRBV7-9 and TRBJ2-7, with 10 nucleotides matching TRBD1. CDR1 and CDR2 (germline): SEHNR, FQNEAQ (reference sequence). This CDR3 region has 16 residues. Unmatched junction bases numbered 11, after V lost 6 bases and J lost 3 bases. DNA for the CDR3: TGTGCCAGCAGACTGCCCAACCGGGACAGGGGCTACGAGCAGTACTTC. Its translation is CASRLPNRDRGYEQYF.

This chain connects TRBV11-3 to TRBJ2-3, with D maybe TRBD2 (5 bases). The CDR3 is 13 residues long. Germline V gives CDR1 SGHNT, CDR2 YENEEA. Trimming took 11 bases from V and 3 from J, leaving 15 bases between them. The CDR3 region is CAGIPRGTDTQYF. The CDR3 DNA reads TGTGCCGGCATCCCTAGAGGGACAGATACGCAGTATTTT.

In its sample, this clone was seen a few times. The CDR3 protein is CALQDRYTYNEQFF. DNA for the CDR3: TGTGCCTTACAGGATCGGTACACCTACAATGAGCAGTTCTTC. This rearrangement joins TRBV6-6 to TRBJ2-1; D may be TRBD1 (5 bases). Trimming stripped 11 bases from V and 2 bases from J, with 16 bases between. Per the germline V gene, CDR1 is MNHNY and CDR2 is SVGAGI (reference sequence). The CDR3 runs 14 residues.